This TCR beta chain was documented in a study of shared clonotypes between healthy human individuals. V shed 5 bases and J shed 14 bases, with 22 bases lying between them. Germline CDR1 is SGHRS and CDR2 is YFSETQ. The CDR3 contains 13 residues. It was CD45RO-negative cells, positively selected for CCR7, that made up naive CD8 cells, with terminally differentiated effector memory CD45RA+ cells excluded. The repertoire was sequenced with immunoSEQ multiplex PCR; TCRdb's copy has only in-frame clones and lacks some. The table shows about 2.1 million clones, with just over 90% occurring only once. The genes are TRBV5-1 and TRBJ2-5; TRBD1 might be the D (5 bases). The TCR was taken from a man between 18 and 35 years old in good health. Some clones in this sample may be carry-over from other donors' samples. The sample comprised naive CD8+ T cells from PBMCs. The CDR3 sequence is CASRQDMGNQPYF. CDR3 DNA sequence: TGCGCCAGCAGGCAGGACATGGGAAATCAGCCATACTTC. The variable domain in full, completed from reference TRBV5-1 and TRBJ2-5, reads KAGVTQTPRYLIKTRGQQVTLSCSPISGHRSVSWYQQTPGQGLQFLFEYFSETQRNKGNFPGRFSGRQFSNSRSEMNVSTLELGDSALYLCASRQDMGNQPYFGPGTRLLVL.